The clone carrying this TCR beta chain showed up many times. The target antigen is unknown. Trimming cost V 0 bases and J 0 bases, with 5 bases left between them. The V gene's germline CDR1 is LNHNV and CDR2 YYDKDF (reference sequence). This CDR3 region has 14 residues. The data originate from a study of T cells in Graves' hyperthyroidism and ophthalmopathy. Study-level points and caveats: Patients with ophthalmopathy were separated from those with stable hyperthyroidism by a 13 V-J model. Most thyroid clonotypes expanded above 0.001 appeared in blood too.

Patients aged 18 to 65 had newly diagnosed hyperthyroidism that had lasted under 2 months. Ahead of any ophthalmopathy symptoms, the blood sample was obtained at the first diagnosis of hyperthyroidism. What was amplified from RNA transcripts were TCR beta CDR3 regions. First-round RT-PCR targeting the TCR CDR3 was performed with the HTBI primer set. TCRdb recomputed calls from the multiplex PCR reads with MiXCR, one row per CDR3 protein. Seen here are fewer than 350,000 distinct CDR3 sequences, less than 15% observed once, and the top ten hold 7.8%. This receptor was taken from a woman aged 25 to 39 with Graves' hyperthyroidism that later progressed to Graves' ophthalmopathy. The source material was blood. The chain recombines TRBV15 with TRBJ1-1, with no clear D. CDR3 in DNA: TGTGCCACCAGCAGAGATCTCGTGAACACTGAAGCTTTCTTT. It is translated as CATSRDLVNTEAFF.